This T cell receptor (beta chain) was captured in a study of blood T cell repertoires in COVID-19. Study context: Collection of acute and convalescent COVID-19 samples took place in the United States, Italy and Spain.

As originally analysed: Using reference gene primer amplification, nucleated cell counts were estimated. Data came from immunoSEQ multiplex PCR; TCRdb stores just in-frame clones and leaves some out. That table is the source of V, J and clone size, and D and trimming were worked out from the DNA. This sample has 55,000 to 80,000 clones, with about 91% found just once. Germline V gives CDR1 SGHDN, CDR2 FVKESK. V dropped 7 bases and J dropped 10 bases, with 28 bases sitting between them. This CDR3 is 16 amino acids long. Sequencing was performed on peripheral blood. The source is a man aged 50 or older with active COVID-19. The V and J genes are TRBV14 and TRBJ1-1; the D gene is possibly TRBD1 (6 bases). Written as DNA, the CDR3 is TGTGCCAGCAAGCCTTCCCGGGGCGGACAGAATTCACGAGCTTTCTTT. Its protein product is CASKPSRGGQNSRAFF.